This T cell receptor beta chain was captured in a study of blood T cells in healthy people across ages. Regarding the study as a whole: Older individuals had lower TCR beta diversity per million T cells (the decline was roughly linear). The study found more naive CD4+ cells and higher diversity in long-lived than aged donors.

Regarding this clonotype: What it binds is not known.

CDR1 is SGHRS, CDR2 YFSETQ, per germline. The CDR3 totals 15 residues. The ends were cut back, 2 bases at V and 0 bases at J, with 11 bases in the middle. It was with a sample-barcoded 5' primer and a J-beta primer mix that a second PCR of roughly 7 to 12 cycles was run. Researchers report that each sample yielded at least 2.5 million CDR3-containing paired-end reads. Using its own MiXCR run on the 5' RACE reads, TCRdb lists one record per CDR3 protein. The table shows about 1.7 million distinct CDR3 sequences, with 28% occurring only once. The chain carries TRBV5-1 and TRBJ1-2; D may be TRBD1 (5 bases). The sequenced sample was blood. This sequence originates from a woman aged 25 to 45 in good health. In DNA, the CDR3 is TGCGCCAGCAGCTTAACAGGCATAACTAACTATGGCTACACCTTC. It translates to CASSLTGITNYGYTF.